The TCR beta chain described here comes from a study of blood T cell repertoires in COVID-19. The wider study: Both acute and convalescent COVID-19 samples were obtained from the United States, Italy and Spain.

Generated by immunoSEQ multiplex PCR, the TCRdb table keeps only in-frame clones and is missing some. The data hold 150,000 or so clones, with 80% to 90% observed a single time. CDR1 and CDR2 (germline): MNHNS, SASEGT. V was clipped by 2 bases and J by 5 bases, with 15 bases between them. This CDR3 contains 15 residues. This clone occurred a few times. The sample taken for sequencing was peripheral blood. The receptor was derived from a woman in her forties or fifties in a cohort sampled during active or convalescent COVID-19. The J gene is TRBJ1-2, the V gene TRBV6-1; D is perhaps TRBD1 (5 bases). Here the CDR3 reads CASSEIPGPRYGYTF. CDR3 DNA sequence: TGTGCCAGCAGTGAAATACCAGGGCCCCGTTATGGCTACACCTTC.